The source of this T cell receptor beta chain is a study of blood T cell repertoires in COVID-19. Some clones are missing from TCRdb's copy, which holds only in-frame ones; the method was immunoSEQ multiplex PCR. The sample yields roughly 390,000 clones, about 85% seen once. Germline V gives CDR1 MDHEN, CDR2 SYDVKM. V lost 5 bases and J 1 base, leaving 14 bases between the germline ends. There are 15 residues in the CDR3. The sequencing sample was made of peripheral blood. This sequence was found in a woman aged 18-35 years with acute or convalescent COVID-19. This chain connects TRBV28 to TRBJ1-1; D is possibly TRBD1 (5 bases). CDR3 in DNA: TGTGCCAGCAGTCTCTCAGGGTTTGGGAACACTGAAGCTTTCTTT. Residues: CASSLSGFGNTEAFF. Full variable domain (remainder filled in from reference TRBV28 and TRBJ1-1): DVKVTQSSRYLVKRTGEKVFLECVQDMDHENMFWYRQDPGLGLRLIYFSYDVKMKEKGDIPEGYSVSREKKERFSLILESASTNQTSMYLCASSLSGFGNTEAFFGQGTRLTVV.